Each of the 8 T cell receptor beta chains below was sequenced from the same sample in a study of graft-versus-host responses after intestinal transplantation. These receptors have no known antigen. Generated by immunoSEQ multiplex PCR, the TCRdb table keeps only in-frame clones and is missing some. The data show about 51,000 clones, more than 80% seen once. Sequenced here: unstimulated CD4+ T cells sorted from spleen or lymph node cells, sampled before transplant. Every receptor here comes from a human donor who was the organ donor for an intestinal transplant.

V usage is TRBV6-6 and J usage is TRBJ2-7, with a tentative D call TRBD1 (6 bases). Germline-derived CDR1 and CDR2 are MNHNY and SVGAGI (reference sequence). This CDR3 region has 12 residues. The ends were cut back, 1 base at V and 6 bases at J, with 7 bases in the middle. Here the CDR3 reads CASSYLGAEQYF. Here the CDR3 DNA reads TGTGCCAGCAGTTACTTGGGGGCCGAGCAGTACTTC.

The chain employs TRBV10-3 and TRBJ1-2, with 7 positions matching TRBD1. CDR1 and CDR2 from the germline V gene are ENHRY and SYGVKD. J was trimmed by 4 bases and V by 2 bases; bases with no gene match: 16. This CDR3 region has 18 residues. The CDR3 reads CAISEPSGEGGGFYGYTF. DNA of the CDR3: TGTGCCATCAGTGAGCCTTCCGGAGAAGGGGGCGGGTTCTATGGCTACACCTTC.

This clone was picked up one time. J is TRBJ1-2 and V is TRBV27, with TRBD1 identical over 9 bases. There are 15 residues in the CDR3. Germline CDR1 reads MNHEY; CDR2 reads SMNVEV (reference sequence). V gave up 5 bases and J gave up 5 bases; unmatched junction bases: 9. CDR3 nucleotides: TGTGCCAGCAGTCCACGGACAGGGGAGGGATATGGCTACACCTTC. It translates to CASSPRTGEGYGYTF.

This clone is a singleton in its sample. This same CDR3 is encoded by further DNA sequences in the sample. V usage is TRBV5-1 and J usage is TRBJ2-3; tentatively, D is TRBD2 (5 bases). The V end lost 0 bases, the J end lost 2 bases, and 7 bases lay between the germline ends. CDR1 SGHRS and CDR2 YFSETQ come from the germline V gene. The CDR3 sequence is 14 residues long. CDR3 sequence: CASSLGGPTDTQYF. CDR3 bases: TGCGCCAGCAGCTTGGGCGGGCCCACAGATACGCAGTATTTT.

The rearrangement joins TRBV2 to TRBJ1-5; D not resolved. The CDR3 is made up of 15 amino acids. Germline loops: CDR1 SNHLY, CDR2 FYNNEI. V lost 6 bases, J lost 3 bases, and 15 bases lay in between. The CDR3 reads CASRTGLGNNQPQHF. CDR3 nucleotide sequence: TGTGCCAGCAGAACTGGACTCGGGAACAATCAGCCCCAGCATTTT.

The CDR3 is CASSLSRGQGHEQYF. For the CDR3, the DNA is TGTGCCAGCAGCTTATCGCGGGGACAGGGCCACGAGCAGTACTTC. V usage is TRBV7-2 and J usage is TRBJ2-7; 9 bases map to TRBD1. Germline V gives CDR1 SGHTA, CDR2 FQGNSA. The V segment lost 2 bases and the J segment 5 bases; nucleotides outside the gene matches: 7. This CDR3 comprises 15 residues.

V gene TRBV5-1 combines with J gene TRBJ2-3, with TRBD2 identical over 8 bases. Germline trimming cut 0 bases from V and 6 bases from J; bases unmatched to any gene: 6. The CDR3 is 15 amino acids. CDR1 is SGHRS and CDR2 is YFSETQ in the germline V gene. This chain's CDR3 is CASSLGTSQFDTQYF. The CDR3 nucleotides are TGCGCCAGCAGCTTGGGGACTAGCCAGTTTGATACGCAGTATTTT.

This chain connects TRBV2 to TRBJ1-3; D is undetermined. The CDR3 extends over 14 amino acids. CDR1 SNHLY and CDR2 FYNNEI come from the germline V gene. V lost 8 bases and J lost 4, with 15 bases in between. The CDR3 loop is CASQLRGAGNTIYF. The CDR3 region has the DNA TGTGCCAGCCAATTACGGGGAGCCGGAAACACCATATATTTT.